A selection of T cell receptor beta chains follows, all from one sample in a study of Graves' ophthalmopathy and Graves' hyperthyroidism. TCRdb used MiXCR to reprocess the multiplex PCR reads, holding one entry per CDR3 protein. Among a few hundred thousand distinct CDR3 sequences listed, roughly 18% were seen once. The sample was peripheral blood. The receptors were gathered from a woman in her late teens or twenties with Graves' ophthalmopathy. The CDR3 runs from the conserved cysteine through the conserved F or W. The D gene is left open where the match is weak. Size is stated for part of the rows, as once, few or many counts, or as a class when the clone is expanded.

j_call clone_size d_call v_call cdr3_nt cdr3_aa
TRBJ2-4 once TRBD1 TRBV5-1 TGCGCCAGCAGCTTGGGAACTACCGGGACAGGGAATGGAAACATTCAGTACTTC CASSLGTTGTGNGNIQYF
TRBJ1-1 NA NA TRBV28 TGTGCCAGCAGTTTAAAGTTTGAAGCTTTCTTT CASSLKFEAFF
TRBJ1-1 many NA TRBV6-2/TRBV6-3 TGTGCCAGCAGTTATCTTGGGGGATCGAACACTGAAGCTTTCTTT CASSYLGGSNTEAFF
TRBJ2-2 NA NA TRBV11-2 TGTGCCAGCAGCTTGTCCAGGGGTACGGGCGGGGAGCTGTTTTTT CASSLSRGTGGELFF
TRBJ1-3 NA NA TRBV10-1 TGCGCCAGCAGTGTTGGCGATCAGGGAGTTCAATCTGGAAACACCATATATTTT CASSVGDQGVQSGNTIYF
TRBJ2-5 many NA TRBV11-3 TGTGCCAGCAGCCAAGGGGGAGAGACCCAGTACTTC CASSQGGETQYF
TRBJ2-2 NA NA TRBV12-3/TRBV12-4 TGTGCCAGCCGAGCAGCGAACACCGGGGAGCTGTTTTTT CASRAANTGELFF
TRBJ2-7 many TRBD2 TRBV12-3/TRBV12-4 TGTGCCAGCAGTTTGGGAGGGTTCATCTACGAGCAGTACTTC CASSLGGFIYEQYF
TRBJ1-2 many NA TRBV20-1 TGCAGTGCTAGAGATTTGTCTGGGGATGGCTACACCTTC CSARDLSGDGYTF
TRBJ2-4 many TRBD2 TRBV28 TGTGCCAGCAGTTTTCTAGGGACTAGCGGGAGTTCCCAAAACATTCAGTACTTC CASSFLGTSGSSQNIQYF
TRBJ1-6 NA NA TRBV5-1 TGCGCCAGCAGCTCGTCGCGCATGGATTCACCCCTCCACTTT CASSSSRMDSPLHF
TRBJ2-7 NA TRBD2 TRBV20-1 TGCAGTGCTAGGGTGGGCTTGGGAGCGGGAGGGAAATACGAGCAGTACTTC CSARVGLGAGGKYEQYF
TRBJ1-1 NA NA TRBV6-2/TRBV6-3 TGTGCCAGCAGTCGGGGGTTGTCAGTTTTCTTT CASSRGLSVFF
TRBJ1-6 many TRBD1 TRBV30 TGTGCCTGGATGGTTGACAGGGGTTTCTCACCCCTCCACTTT CAWMVDRGFSPLHF
TRBJ1-2 many TRBD1 TRBV6-2/TRBV6-3 TGTGCCAGCAGCTGGACAGGGAATGGCTACACCTTC CASSWTGNGYTF
TRBJ2-5 many TRBD2 TRBV5-1 TGCGCCAGCAGCTGGGGCGGGAGGGATGAAGAGACCCAGTACTTC CASSWGGRDEETQYF
TRBJ2-5 many NA TRBV12-5 TGTGCTAGTGCCGTACAAAGACAAGAGACCCAGTACTTC CASAVQRQETQYF
TRBJ2-7 many NA TRBV20-1 TGCAGTGCTACTGGGGGCTCCGAGCAGTACTTC CSATGGSEQYF
TRBJ2-7 NA NA TRBV28 TGTGCCAGCTCCCCAGGGACTGGCACTACCTACGAGCAGTACTTC CASSPGTGTTYEQYF
TRBJ1-1 many NA TRBV6-2/TRBV6-3 TGTGCCAGCAGTTATATCGAGGGGTATGATGAAGCTTTCTTT CASSYIEGYDEAFF
TRBJ1-1 many NA TRBV30 TGTGCCGGACTAGGGGTCATGAACACTGAAGCTCTCTTT CAGLGVMNTEALF
TRBJ1-6 many NA TRBV12-3/TRBV12-4 TGTGCCAGCAGTTTTCCGGGATCGGGTTCACCCCTCCACTTT CASSFPGSGSPLHF
TRBJ2-5 many NA TRBV6-5 TGTGCCAGCAGTTACCTAGGGGGGGGCGAGACCCAGTACTTC CASSYLGGGETQYF
TRBJ1-2 many TRBD1 TRBV12-3/TRBV12-4 TGTGCCAGCAGTCAGGGGGCGCGGGGCTACACCTTC CASSQGARGYTF
TRBJ2-5 many TRBD1 TRBV12-3/TRBV12-4 TGTGCCAGCAGTTTCTGGGGCAGGGGGCAGGAGACCCAGTACTTC CASSFWGRGQETQYF
TRBJ1-5 many TRBD1 TRBV24-1 TGTGCCACCAGTGATCCCCGACAGGGCGGGCAGCCCCAGCATTTT CATSDPRQGGQPQHF
TRBJ2-6 many NA TRBV12-3/TRBV12-4 TGTGCCAGCCGTCCCGGGGCCAACGTCCTGACTTTC CASRPGANVLTF
TRBJ2-5 many TRBD1 TRBV19 TGTGCCAGTAGTGGGACAGCCTACCAAGAGACCCAGTACTTC CASSGTAYQETQYF
TRBJ2-5 NA TRBD2 TRBV11-2 TGTGCCAGCAGCGATGGACTAGCGGGAGTTTTTCGAGAGACCCAGTACTTC CASSDGLAGVFRETQYF
TRBJ2-7 many TRBD1 TRBV11-2 TGTGCCAGCAGTATATACAGGGGCGCCTACGAGCAGTACTTC CASSIYRGAYEQYF
TRBJ1-3 many NA TRBV28 TGTGCCAGCAGTTCCTACGCAGGAGCAACCGGAAACACCATATATTTT CASSSYAGATGNTIYF
TRBJ1-1 many NA TRBV10-3 TGTGCCATCAGTGAAAGGGGGAACACTGAAGCTTTCTTT CAISERGNTEAFF
TRBJ2-5 many NA TRBV20-1 TGCAGTGCTAGAGACGGACAACCGCAGGAGGCCCAGTACTTC CSARDGQPQEAQYF
TRBJ2-7 many NA TRBV6-1 TGTGCCAGCAGTGGGGGGGACGGGATTTCCTACGAGCAGTACTTC CASSGGDGISYEQYF
TRBJ1-1 NA NA TRBV5-1 TGCGCCAGCAGCTTGGTTCAGACCGGGACTGAAGCTTTCTTT CASSLVQTGTEAFF
TRBJ1-1 many NA TRBV27 TGTGCCAGCAGTTTAGCTCTTAACACTGAAGCTTTCTTT CASSLALNTEAFF
TRBJ2-5 many NA TRBV18 TGTGCCAGCTCACCCTCATTCGGGGTGGGAGAGACCCAGTACTTC CASSPSFGVGETQYF
TRBJ2-2 many NA TRBV28 TGTGCCGCCCGGCGGGGGCAGGACACCGGGGAGCTGTTTTTT CAARRGQDTGELFF
TRBJ1-1 many NA TRBV20-1 TGCAGCGCCTCAAGATTGTTAGCCACTGAAGCTTTCTTT CSASRLLATEAFF
TRBJ1-5 many TRBD1 TRBV11-2 TGTGCCAGCAGCTCCACAGGGGGCCCAAGCAAGCCCCAGCATTTT CASSSTGGPSKPQHF
TRBJ1-1 many NA TRBV12-3/TRBV12-4 TGTGCCAGCAGCCCCTCAAGGGTGGCCGCTTTCTTT CASSPSRVAAFF
TRBJ1-5 NA NA TRBV6-1 TGTGCCAGCATGGGGGCTAATCTCAATCAGCCCCAGCATTTT CASMGANLNQPQHF